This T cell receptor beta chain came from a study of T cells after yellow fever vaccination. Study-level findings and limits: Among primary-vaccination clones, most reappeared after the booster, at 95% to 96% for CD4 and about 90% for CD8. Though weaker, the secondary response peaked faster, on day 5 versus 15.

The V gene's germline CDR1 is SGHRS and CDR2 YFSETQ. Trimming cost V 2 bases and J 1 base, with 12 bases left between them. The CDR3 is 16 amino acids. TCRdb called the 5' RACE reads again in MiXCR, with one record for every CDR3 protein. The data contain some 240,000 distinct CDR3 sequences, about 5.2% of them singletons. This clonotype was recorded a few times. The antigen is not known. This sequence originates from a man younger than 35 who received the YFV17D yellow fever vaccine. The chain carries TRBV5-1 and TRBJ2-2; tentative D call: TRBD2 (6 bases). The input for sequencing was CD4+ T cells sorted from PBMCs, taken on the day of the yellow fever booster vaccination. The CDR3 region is CASSFSGTLNTGELFF. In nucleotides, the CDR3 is TGCGCCAGCAGCTTTTCTGGGACTCTGAACACCGGGGAGCTGTTTTTT.